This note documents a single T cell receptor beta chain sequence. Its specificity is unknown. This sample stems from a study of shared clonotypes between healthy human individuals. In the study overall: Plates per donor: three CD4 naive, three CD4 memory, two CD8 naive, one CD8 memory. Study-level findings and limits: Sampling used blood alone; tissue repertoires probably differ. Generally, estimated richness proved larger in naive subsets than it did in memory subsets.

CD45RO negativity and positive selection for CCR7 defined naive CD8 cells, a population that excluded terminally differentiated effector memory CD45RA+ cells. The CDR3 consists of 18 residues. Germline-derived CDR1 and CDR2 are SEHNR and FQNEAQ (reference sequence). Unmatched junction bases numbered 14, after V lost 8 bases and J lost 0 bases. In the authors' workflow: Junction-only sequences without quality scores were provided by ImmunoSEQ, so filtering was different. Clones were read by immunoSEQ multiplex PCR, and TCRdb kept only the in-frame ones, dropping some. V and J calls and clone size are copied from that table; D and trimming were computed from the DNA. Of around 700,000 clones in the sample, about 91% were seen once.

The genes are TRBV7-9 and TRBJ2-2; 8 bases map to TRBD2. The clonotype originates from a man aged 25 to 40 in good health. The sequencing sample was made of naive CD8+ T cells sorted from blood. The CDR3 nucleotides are TGTGCCAGCGACTATAACCAGCGGGGGACACCGAACACCGGGGAGCTGTTTTTT. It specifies CASDYNQRGTPNTGELFF. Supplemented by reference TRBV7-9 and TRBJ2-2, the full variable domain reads DTGVSQNPRHKITKRGQNVTFRCDPISEHNRLYWYRQTLGQGPEFLTYFQNEAQLEKSRLLSDRFSAERPKGSFSTLEIQRTEQGDSAMYLCASDYNQRGTPNTGELFFGEGSRLTVL.